One sample yielded the 4 T cell receptor beta chains listed below, sequenced in a study of blood T cell repertoires in COVID-19. The data were produced by immunoSEQ multiplex PCR, yet TCRdb's version contains in-frame clones alone and is incomplete. The repertoire holds tens of thousands of clones, with roughly 90% as singletons. The sample consisted of peripheral blood. These receptors were taken from a man aged 45-65 years with acute or convalescent COVID-19.

The rearrangement links TRBV6-1 to TRBJ2-1, with 7 bases that match TRBD2. In germline, CDR1 is MNHNS, CDR2 SASEGT. The CDR3 spans 16 residues. Unmatched junction bases numbered 4, after V lost 1 base and J lost 1 base. CDR3 region: CASSEGWGGSYNEQFF. The CDR3 DNA reads TGTGCCAGCAGTGAAGGATGGGGAGGGTCCTACAATGAGCAGTTCTTC.

The gene calls are TRBV10-2 and TRBJ2-3; 9 nucleotides agree with TRBD2. This CDR3 has 14 amino acids. V trimming: 8 bases; J trimming: 2 bases; junction bases outside the gene matches: 5. The V gene's germline CDR1 is WSHSY and CDR2 SAAADI. In nucleotides, the CDR3 is TGCGCCAGCCGACTAGCGGAGAACACAGATACGCAGTATTTT. Amino acids: CASRLAENTDTQYF.

The chain carries TRBV3-1 (or the pseudogene TRBV3-2) and TRBJ2-3; TRBD2 matches 8 bases. This CDR3 comprises 16 residues. Germline CDR1 reads LGHDT; CDR2 reads YNNKEL (reference sequence). V shed 3 bases, J shed 0 bases, and the junction held 5 bases outside the gene matches. CDR3 sequence reads: CASSHGTSVSTDTQYF. In nucleotides, the CDR3 is TGTGCCAGCAGCCACGGGACTAGTGTTAGCACAGATACGCAGTATTTT.

The CDR3 DNA sequence: TGTGCCAGCAGCTTCGAGACTAGCGGGATTATGAATGAGCAGTTCTTC. Its translation: CASSFETSGIMNEQFF. The chain couples TRBV5-6 to TRBJ2-1, with 11 bases identical to TRBD2. This CDR3 has 16 residues. The germline V gene has CDR1 SGHDT and CDR2 YYEEEE. Germline trimming cut 2 bases from V and 7 bases from J; bases unmatched to any gene: 8.